This T cell receptor (beta chain) was captured in a study of cytomegalovirus exposure and HLA in healthy donors. Study-wide findings and caveats: Associated with cytomegalovirus, according to the listing, were 150 to 200 TCR beta chains.

Looked up from germline, CDR1 is SNHLY and CDR2 is FYNNEI. The CDR3 totals 15 residues. Unmatched junction bases numbered 12, after V lost 8 bases and J lost 5 bases. This clone was counted once. Its antigen is unknown. Data came from immunoSEQ multiplex PCR; TCRdb stores just in-frame clones and leaves some out. The data contain 120,000 to 150,000 clones, roughly 86% of them singletons. This clonotype originated in a woman aged 25-40 years in good health and CMV-seronegative. The V and J genes are TRBV2 and TRBJ1-1; 9 bases fit TRBD1. Sequencing was performed on PBMCs. CDR3 in DNA: TGTGCCAGCTTCAAGCCACAGGGGGCATGGACTGAAGCTTTCTTT. Protein sequence: CASFKPQGAWTEAFF.